The clone carrying this T cell receptor beta chain appeared a single time. The antigen is unknown. For every subset, genomic DNA was evenly distributed across several immunoSEQ plates. TCRdb's copy holds only in-frame clones and misses some; the assay was immunoSEQ multiplex PCR. Of approximately 470,000 clones listed, 78% were seen once; the top ten hold around 12%. V dropped 7 bases and J dropped 2 bases, with 17 bases sitting between them. Looked up from germline, CDR1 is MDHEN and CDR2 is SYDVKM. This CDR3 comprises 15 residues. There were only Caucasian adults among the donors, and all lived in Nashville, Tennessee. The sample comes from a study of shared clonotypes between healthy human individuals. Study-level results: The genetic and exposure-history diversity represented was limited by few donors. Clonotype sharing among donors was thought likely to change with sequencing depth.

The sequencing input was PBMCs. The chain couples TRBV28 to TRBJ1-2; D might be TRBD1 (6 bases). The sequence derives from a woman in her forties in good health. Some clones in this sample may be carry-over from other donors' samples. The CDR3 protein is CASTLPNRANYGYTF. CDR3 bases: TGTGCCAGCACCTTACCCAACAGGGCGAACTATGGCTACACCTTC.